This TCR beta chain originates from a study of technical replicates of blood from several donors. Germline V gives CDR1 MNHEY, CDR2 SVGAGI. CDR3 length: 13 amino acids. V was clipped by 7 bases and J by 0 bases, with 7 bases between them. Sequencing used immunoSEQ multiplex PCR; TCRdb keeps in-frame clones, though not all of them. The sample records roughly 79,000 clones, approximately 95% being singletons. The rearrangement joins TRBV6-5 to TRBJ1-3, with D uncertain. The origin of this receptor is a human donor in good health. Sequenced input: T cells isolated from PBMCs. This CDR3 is CASKGVSGNTIYF. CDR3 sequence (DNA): TGTGCCAGCAAGGGAGTCTCTGGAAACACCATATATTTT.